What follows are 9 T cell receptor beta chains derived from one specimen sequenced in a study of cytomegalovirus exposure and HLA in healthy donors. The PCR was carried out with 60 Vbeta primers and 13 Jbeta primers. Clones were read by immunoSEQ multiplex PCR, and TCRdb kept only the in-frame ones, dropping some. Its table records under 200,000 clones. Sequencing used PBMCs. Every receptor here comes from a man in his thirties or forties in good health and CMV-seronegative.

The CDR3 DNA is TGTGCCAGCAGCTCAAGGACTAGCGGGGGGCCCATCGTATACGAGCAGTACTTC. Protein product: CASSSRTSGGPIVYEQYF. This chain joins TRBV7-2 and TRBJ2-7; 14 bases map to TRBD2. The germline CDR1 and CDR2 sequences are SGHTA and FQGNSA. The CDR3 runs to 18 residues. Unmatched junction bases numbered 12, after V lost 4 bases and J lost 4 bases.

Note on this clone: The same CDR3 is also encoded by other DNA sequences in this sample. CDR3 nucleotides: TGTGCCAGCAGCGTAGGGACAGCCTACGAGCAGTACTTC. Amino acids: CASSVGTAYEQYF. The chain recombines TRBV9 with TRBJ2-7, with D perhaps matching TRBD1 (6 bases). Germline CDR1 and CDR2: SGDLS and YYNGEE. CDR3 length equals 13 residues. Trimming removed 0 bases at V and 2 bases at J, with 6 bases between.

This chain uses TRBV10-2 with TRBJ1-2; TRBD1 is a possible D gene (5 bases). Germline V gene data show CDR1 as WSHSY and CDR2 as SAAADI. This CDR3 contains 14 residues. Trimming took 7 bases from V and 4 from J, leaving 16 bases between them. The CDR3: CASTAGEGGYGYTF. In DNA form, the CDR3 reads TGCGCCAGCACCGCGGGGGAGGGCGGCTATGGCTACACCTTC.

This chain links TRBV29-1 with TRBJ1-4; 8 nucleotides line up with TRBD1. The trim removed 7 bases at V and 8 bases at J, leaving 9 bases unmatched. This CDR3 comprises 13 residues. Germline V lookup: CDR1 SQVTM, CDR2 ANQGSEA. The CDR3, as DNA: TGCAGCGCACGGACAGGGAGATCGGAAAAACTGTTTTTT. It is translated as CSARTGRSEKLFF. Looking up the rest from reference TRBV29-1 and TRBJ1-4 gives the full variable domain: SAVISQKPSRDICQRGTSLTIQCQVDSQVTMMFWYRQQPGQSLTLIATANQGSEATYESGFVIDKFPISRPNLTFSTLTVSNMSPEDSSIYLCSARTGRSEKLFFGSGTQLSVL.

This chain joins TRBV6-5 and TRBJ1-1, with 8 bases matching TRBD1. Losses at the gene ends were 4 bases for V and 5 bases for J; bases not matched to a gene: 6. This CDR3 comprises 14 residues. Per the germline V gene, CDR1 is MNHEY and CDR2 is SVGAGI. The CDR3 coding sequence is TGTGCCAGCAGTTTATCCCAGGGGGCGACTGAAGCTTTCTTT. Translating gives CASSLSQGATEAFF.

The chain joins TRBV9 to TRBJ2-1, with D maybe TRBD1 (5 bases). From germline, CDR1 is SGDLS and CDR2 YYNGEE. Trimming took 4 bases from V and 5 from J, leaving 13 bases between them. This CDR3 has 14 amino acids. The CDR3 protein is CASSPAGRNNEQFF. The CDR3 DNA follows: TGTGCCAGCAGCCCAGCAGGGCGCAACAATGAGCAGTTCTTC.

The V and J genes are TRBV6-5 and TRBJ2-7; D not resolved. Germline loops: CDR1 MNHEY, CDR2 SVGAGI. This CDR3 has 15 amino acids. V lost 2 bases to trimming and J lost 0 bases, with 11 bases between them. As DNA, the CDR3 is TGTGCCAGCAGTTACGACTCGACCCGCTCCTACGAGCAGTACTTC. Protein: CASSYDSTRSYEQYF.

The CDR3: CASSLAVPGYGYTF. The CDR3 DNA reads TGTGCCAGCAGCTTAGCTGTCCCCGGCTATGGCTACACCTTC. The chain is built from TRBV7-6 and TRBJ1-2; D is unresolved. With 0 bases removed from V and 4 bases from J, the gap between germline ends came to 9 bases. CDR1 and CDR2 from the germline V gene are SGHVS and FNYEAQ. This CDR3 contains 14 residues.

V usage is TRBV27 and J usage is TRBJ2-1; D gene unclear. Trimming left V 3 bases short and J 0 bases short, with 9 bases between. Germline lookup yields CDR1 MNHEY and CDR2 SMNVEV (reference sequence). CDR3 size: 15 residues. The CDR3 loop reads CASSFLPSSYNEQFF. The DNA of the CDR3 is TGTGCCAGCAGTTTTCTACCTAGCTCCTACAATGAGCAGTTCTTC.